The clone carrying this TCR beta chain appeared a few times. V was pared by 2 bases and J by 0 bases, with 4 bases between. CDR3 length: 12 residues. Germline CDR1 GTSNPN, CDR2 SVGIG (reference sequence). Profiling relied on immunoSEQ multiplex PCR, and the TCRdb table lists in-frame clones only, not all of them. The sample comprises approximately 130,000 clones, 89% of which are singletons, and about 40% rests with the top ten. The data belong to a study of control samples from healthy donors and cancer patients. This rearrangement joins TRBV30 to TRBJ1-2; the D is unclear. The sample consisted of blood. This TCR came from a man in his forties or fifties in good health. CDR3 sequence (DNA): TGTGCCTGGAGTAACACTAACTATGGCTACACCTTC. This encodes CAWSNTNYGYTF. Full variable domain (remainder filled in from reference TRBV30 and TRBJ1-2): SQTIHQWPATLVQPVGSPLSLECTVEGTSNPNLYWYRQAAGRGLQLLFYSVGIGQISSEVPQNLSASRPQDRQFILSSKKLLLSDSGFYLCAWSNTNYGYTFGSGTRLTVV.